This is a list of T cell receptor beta chains from one sample in a study of blood T cell repertoires in COVID-19. TCRdb's copy holds only in-frame clones and misses some; the assay was immunoSEQ multiplex PCR. The table lists 130,000 or so clones, roughly 89% of them singletons, with roughly 3.5% in the top ten. Sequences were obtained from PBMCs or T cells enriched from blood (not recorded which). Receptors were obtained from a woman in her twenties or thirties who had recovered from COVID-19. CDR3s include the opening cysteine and the closing phenylalanine or tryptophan. Fields, in order: J gene, D gene, V gene, clone size, CDR3 DNA, CDR3 protein. D genes are given only for firm matches. Only some rows state a clone size, as once, few, many or a class for expanded clones.

J gene: TRBJ2-2
D gene: TRBD2
V gene: TRBV4-2
clone size: NA
CDR3 DNA: TGTGCCAGCAGCCAACCCGGGGGGTCGGGCGGGGAGCTGTTTTTT
CDR3 protein: CASSQPGGSGGELFF

J gene: TRBJ2-1
D gene: TRBD2
V gene: TRBV19
clone size: once
CDR3 DNA: TGTGCCAGTAGTATAGGGACTAGCTCCTACAATGAGCAGTTCTTC
CDR3 protein: CASSIGTSSYNEQFF

J gene: TRBJ2-1
D gene: TRBD2
V gene: TRBV5-1
clone size: NA
CDR3 DNA: TGCGCCAGCAGCTTGGGAAGCGGGGCTTCCTACAATGAGCAGTTCTTC
CDR3 protein: CASSLGSGASYNEQFF

J gene: TRBJ1-4
D gene: TRBD1
V gene: TRBV18
clone size: NA
CDR3 DNA: TGTGCCAGCTCACCAGGGACAGCCGAAAAACTGTTTTTT
CDR3 protein: CASSPGTAEKLFF

J gene: TRBJ2-1
D gene: TRBD1
V gene: TRBV6-4
clone size: NA
CDR3 DNA: TGTGCCAGCAGTGAGGGGACAGGGGGCAATGAGCAGTTCTTC
CDR3 protein: CASSEGTGGNEQFF

J gene: TRBJ1-1
D gene: NA
V gene: TRBV29-1
clone size: NA
CDR3 DNA: TGCAGCCCAATCCGGACACAGAACACTGAAGCTTTCTTT
CDR3 protein: CSPIRTQNTEAFF

J gene: TRBJ1-2
D gene: NA
V gene: TRBV7-2
clone size: NA
CDR3 DNA: TGTGCCAGCAGCTTATCTCAGGGGGGCTACACCTTC
CDR3 protein: CASSLSQGGYTF

J gene: TRBJ1-1
D gene: NA
V gene: TRBV7-2
clone size: NA
CDR3 DNA: TGTGCCAGCAGCATCACAGAGGGAAGTGAAGCTTTCTTT
CDR3 protein: CASSITEGSEAFF

J gene: TRBJ2-2
D gene: TRBD1
V gene: TRBV28
clone size: NA
CDR3 DNA: TGTGCCAGCAGTGGGGACAGCGGGGAGCTGTTTTTT
CDR3 protein: CASSGDSGELFF

J gene: TRBJ2-1
D gene: NA
V gene: TRBV5-1
clone size: few
CDR3 DNA: TGCGCCAGCAGCCCGGCGGAGACTTACAATGAGCAGTTCTTC
CDR3 protein: CASSPAETYNEQFF

J gene: TRBJ1-5
D gene: TRBD1
V gene: TRBV15
clone size: NA
CDR3 DNA: TGTGCCACCAGCAGGACAGGGCCAAATCTCAATCAGCCCCAGCATTTT
CDR3 protein: CATSRTGPNLNQPQHF

J gene: TRBJ1-1
D gene: NA
V gene: TRBV9
clone size: NA
CDR3 DNA: TGTGCCAGCAGCGTAGCCGGCAGGGGAAACACTGAAGCTTTCTTT
CDR3 protein: CASSVAGRGNTEAFF

J gene: TRBJ1-1
D gene: TRBD1
V gene: TRBV15
clone size: NA
CDR3 DNA: TGTGCCACCAGCCCCAAGGGGGCGGGCACTGAAGCTTTCTTT
CDR3 protein: CATSPKGAGTEAFF

J gene: TRBJ2-5
D gene: TRBD2
V gene: TRBV6-2/TRBV6-3
clone size: NA
CDR3 DNA: TGTGCCAGCAGTCGCCCTACTAGCGGCCAAGAGACCCAGTACTTC
CDR3 protein: CASSRPTSGQETQYF

J gene: TRBJ2-1
D gene: TRBD2
V gene: TRBV27
clone size: NA
CDR3 DNA: TGTGCCAGCACTGTTAGCGGGAGGAATAATGAGCAGTTCTTC
CDR3 protein: CASTVSGRNNEQFF

J gene: TRBJ1-5
D gene: TRBD1
V gene: TRBV7-8
clone size: NA
CDR3 DNA: TGTGCCAGCAGCGCAACAGGGGACCATAGCAATCAGCCCCAGCATTTT
CDR3 protein: CASSATGDHSNQPQHF

J gene: TRBJ2-7
D gene: NA
V gene: TRBV11-2
clone size: few
CDR3 DNA: TGTGCCAGCAGCGCACCTAGCCGGGACTACGAGCAGTACTTC
CDR3 protein: CASSAPSRDYEQYF

J gene: TRBJ1-3
D gene: NA
V gene: TRBV4-2
clone size: NA
CDR3 DNA: TGTGCCAGCAGCCAAGATTCGACGACGGGAAATAGGCGAAACACCATATATTTT
CDR3 protein: CASSQDSTTGNRRNTIYF

J gene: TRBJ1-5
D gene: NA
V gene: TRBV23-1
clone size: few
CDR3 DNA: TGCGCCAGCAGCTACACGGGGGATCAGCCCCAGCATTTT
CDR3 protein: CASSYTGDQPQHF

J gene: TRBJ2-7
D gene: NA
V gene: TRBV12-3/TRBV12-4
clone size: few
CDR3 DNA: TGTGCCAGCAAGGGGGAAGGCTACGAGCAGTACTTC
CDR3 protein: CASKGEGYEQYF

J gene: TRBJ1-4
D gene: NA
V gene: TRBV4-1
clone size: NA
CDR3 DNA: TGCGCCAGCAGCCAAGAAAGAAGGGAGAGGGAAAAACTGTTTTTT
CDR3 protein: CASSQERREREKLFF

J gene: TRBJ1-5
D gene: NA
V gene: TRBV4-2
clone size: NA
CDR3 DNA: TGTGCCAGCAGCCGCGTGATGGAGGGGCAGCCCCAGCATTTT
CDR3 protein: CASSRVMEGQPQHF

J gene: TRBJ1-5
D gene: NA
V gene: TRBV7-9
clone size: few
CDR3 DNA: TGTGCCAGCAGCTTAGGGTGGGGCGATCAGCCCCAGCATTTT
CDR3 protein: CASSLGWGDQPQHF

J gene: TRBJ2-5
D gene: TRBD2
V gene: TRBV7-6
clone size: NA
CDR3 DNA: TGTGCCAGCACCAGTGTAGCGGGAGTATTTGAGACCCAGTACTTC
CDR3 protein: CASTSVAGVFETQYF

J gene: TRBJ2-1
D gene: NA
V gene: TRBV30
clone size: NA
CDR3 DNA: TGTGCCTGGAGTGTAGAGGGAGTACAGTTCTTC
CDR3 protein: CAWSVEGVQFF

J gene: TRBJ2-5
D gene: TRBD1
V gene: TRBV23-1
clone size: NA
CDR3 DNA: TGCGCCAGCAGTCACATAAATAGGGGACAGGACGAGACCCAGTACTTC
CDR3 protein: CASSHINRGQDETQYF

J gene: TRBJ1-4
D gene: TRBD1
V gene: TRBV28
clone size: NA
CDR3 DNA: TGTGCCAGCAGTTTAGGGACAGGGGTCGAAAAACTGTTTTTT
CDR3 protein: CASSLGTGVEKLFF

J gene: TRBJ2-3
D gene: TRBD1
V gene: TRBV5-1
clone size: NA
CDR3 DNA: TGCGCCAGCAGCGCGCTTCAGGGGGCGACAGATACGCAGTATTTT
CDR3 protein: CASSALQGATDTQYF

J gene: TRBJ1-1
D gene: NA
V gene: TRBV9
clone size: NA
CDR3 DNA: TGTGCCAGCAGTCCTCGGGGGAACTTGAACACTGAAGCTTTCTTT
CDR3 protein: CASSPRGNLNTEAFF

J gene: TRBJ2-1
D gene: TRBD2
V gene: TRBV7-8
clone size: NA
CDR3 DNA: TGTGCCAGCAGCTTAGTGGTCCGTCCCACTAGCGGACGCGGTGAGCAGTTCTTC
CDR3 protein: CASSLVVRPTSGRGEQFF

J gene: TRBJ2-7
D gene: TRBD1
V gene: TRBV6-6
clone size: few
CDR3 DNA: TGTGCCAGCAGTTACACTGGGACAGAATACGAGCAGTACTTC
CDR3 protein: CASSYTGTEYEQYF

J gene: TRBJ1-5
D gene: NA
V gene: TRBV7-8
clone size: NA
CDR3 DNA: TGTGCCAGCAGCTTAGGTCGGACAGGCAATCAGCCCCAGCATTTT
CDR3 protein: CASSLGRTGNQPQHF

J gene: TRBJ1-1
D gene: NA
V gene: TRBV6-6
clone size: NA
CDR3 DNA: TGTGCCAGCAGACAGGGGAACACTGAAGCTTTCTTT
CDR3 protein: CASRQGNTEAFF

J gene: TRBJ2-4
D gene: NA
V gene: TRBV11-2
clone size: NA
CDR3 DNA: TGTGCCAGCAGCTTACCCCGTTTGGGGGGTAGGGGCAAAAACATTCAGTACTTC
CDR3 protein: CASSLPRLGGRGKNIQYF

J gene: TRBJ1-2
D gene: TRBD1
V gene: TRBV5-4
clone size: once
CDR3 DNA: TGTGCCAGCGGTCCAAGGACAGGGGGGAGCTATGGCTACACCTTC
CDR3 protein: CASGPRTGGSYGYTF

J gene: TRBJ2-5
D gene: NA
V gene: TRBV7-8
clone size: NA
CDR3 DNA: TGTGCCAGCAGCTATCAGGGGGGAGCTGGGGAGACCCAGTACTTC
CDR3 protein: CASSYQGGAGETQYF

J gene: TRBJ2-1
D gene: NA
V gene: TRBV5-1
clone size: once
CDR3 DNA: TGCGCCAGCAGCCCCCTCGAGGAGGGAAACAATGAGCAGTTCTTC
CDR3 protein: CASSPLEEGNNEQFF

J gene: TRBJ2-7
D gene: TRBD2
V gene: TRBV13
clone size: once
CDR3 DNA: TGTGCCAGCAGCTTACCCTCTAGCGGGAGCTCCTACGAGCAGTACTTC
CDR3 protein: CASSLPSSGSSYEQYF

J gene: TRBJ2-7
D gene: NA
V gene: TRBV29-1
clone size: NA
CDR3 DNA: TGCAGCGTTGGCAGGCAATCCTACGAGCAGTACTTC
CDR3 protein: CSVGRQSYEQYF

J gene: TRBJ2-5
D gene: NA
V gene: TRBV24-1
clone size: NA
CDR3 DNA: TGTGCCACCATGGATGCCTGGGCGGAGACCCAGTACTTC
CDR3 protein: CATMDAWAETQYF

J gene: TRBJ1-1
D gene: NA
V gene: TRBV6-5
clone size: NA
CDR3 DNA: TGTGCCAGCAGTTCTACCAGGGTCTTCCCTGAAGCTTTCTTT
CDR3 protein: CASSSTRVFPEAFF

J gene: TRBJ2-3
D gene: NA
V gene: TRBV18
clone size: NA
CDR3 DNA: TGTGCCAGCTCACCACGCAGGGCCCTTAGCACAGATACGCAGTATTTT
CDR3 protein: CASSPRRALSTDTQYF

J gene: TRBJ1-2
D gene: NA
V gene: TRBV5-6
clone size: NA
CDR3 DNA: TGTGCCAGCAGCTTGGAGGTTGGCAGGGGACGGAAGGACTATGGCTACACCTTC
CDR3 protein: CASSLEVGRGRKDYGYTF

J gene: TRBJ1-3
D gene: TRBD1
V gene: TRBV28
clone size: NA
CDR3 DNA: TGTGCCAGCAGTTCCCTCAGGGGGCTCGGAAACACCATATATTTT
CDR3 protein: CASSSLRGLGNTIYF

J gene: TRBJ2-3
D gene: TRBD1
V gene: TRBV7-8
clone size: NA
CDR3 DNA: TGTGCCAGCAGCCAGGGGGCTCCTAGGGGTGTTCGCACAGATACGCAGTATTTT
CDR3 protein: CASSQGAPRGVRTDTQYF

J gene: TRBJ1-4
D gene: TRBD1
V gene: TRBV3-1/TRBV3-2
clone size: NA
CDR3 DNA: TGTGCCAGCAGCCACGAAACGACAGGGTCAAATGAAAAACTGTTTTTT
CDR3 protein: CASSHETTGSNEKLFF

J gene: TRBJ2-2
D gene: NA
V gene: TRBV5-6
clone size: many
CDR3 DNA: TGTGCCAGCAGCTTGGGTGTGAGGCCAGCCAGCACCGGGGAGCTGTTTTTT
CDR3 protein: CASSLGVRPASTGELFF

J gene: TRBJ1-2
D gene: NA
V gene: TRBV5-1
clone size: NA
CDR3 DNA: TGCGCCAGCAGCTTTCCCCCCGAGAGCGGCTATGGCTACACCTTC
CDR3 protein: CASSFPPESGYGYTF

J gene: TRBJ2-5
D gene: TRBD1
V gene: TRBV5-1
clone size: NA
CDR3 DNA: TGCGCCAGCAGCATCTCGGGGACAGGGGGAGAGACCCAGTACTTC
CDR3 protein: CASSISGTGGETQYF

J gene: TRBJ2-3
D gene: NA
V gene: TRBV7-2
clone size: NA
CDR3 DNA: TGTGCCATCCGGAAGGGGCGGGATACGCAGTATTTT
CDR3 protein: CAIRKGRDTQYF

J gene: TRBJ2-3
D gene: TRBD2
V gene: TRBV7-9
clone size: NA
CDR3 DNA: TGTGCCAGCAGCCCACCTAGCGGGCCTTATAGGGATACGCAGTATTTT
CDR3 protein: CASSPPSGPYRDTQYF

J gene: TRBJ2-7
D gene: NA
V gene: TRBV4-2
clone size: NA
CDR3 DNA: TGTGCCAGCAGCCAAGAGGGGGACAAGAAGCAGTACTTC
CDR3 protein: CASSQEGDKKQYF

J gene: TRBJ2-7
D gene: TRBD1
V gene: TRBV28
clone size: NA
CDR3 DNA: TGTGCCAGCAGTTTATTGGGGACAGGGGGCGACGAGCAGTACTTC
CDR3 protein: CASSLLGTGGDEQYF

J gene: TRBJ2-7
D gene: TRBD1
V gene: TRBV27
clone size: NA
CDR3 DNA: TGTGCCAGCAGTTTACTTCGACAGGGGGTTTACTACGAGCAGTACTTC
CDR3 protein: CASSLLRQGVYYEQYF